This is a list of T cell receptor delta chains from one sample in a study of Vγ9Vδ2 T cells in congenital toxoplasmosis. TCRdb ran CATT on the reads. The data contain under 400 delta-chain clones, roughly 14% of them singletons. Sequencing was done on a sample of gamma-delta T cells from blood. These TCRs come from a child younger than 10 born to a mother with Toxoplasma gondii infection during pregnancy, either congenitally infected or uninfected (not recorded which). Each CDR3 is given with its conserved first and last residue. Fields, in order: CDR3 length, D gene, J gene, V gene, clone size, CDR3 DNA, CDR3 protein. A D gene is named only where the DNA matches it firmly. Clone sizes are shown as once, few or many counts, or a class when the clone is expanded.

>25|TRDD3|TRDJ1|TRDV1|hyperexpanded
TGTGCTCTTGGGGACCGGCCTCCCCCTTATATTATTGGACTGGGGGCGGAAGGGTACACCGATAAACTCATCTTT
CALGDRPPPYIIGLGAEGYTDKLIF